This note documents a single TCR beta chain sequence. The target antigen is unknown. These data are taken from a study of Ad26.COV2.S vaccination and SARS-CoV-2 variants. Looking at the study overall: As a participant in COV1001, the donor was in the Ad26.COV2.S trial arm. Doses of Ad26.COV2.S were injected into muscle once or twice, 56 days apart.

Specified treatment: about 20 received Ad26.COV2.S at low or high dose, single or two shots; roughly five received placebo; per-sample allocation not given. Sampling was performed 63 days after the first vaccine or placebo injection. Sequencing was performed with immunoSEQ multiplex PCR; in TCRdb, only in-frame clones are kept and a portion is missing. The sample records about 680,000 clones, roughly 90% being singletons. There are 14 residues in the CDR3. V lost 3 bases and J lost 6; bases outside the gene matches: 4. The germline V gene encodes CDR1 ENHRY and CDR2 SYGVKD. The study, taken as a whole, reports: Among vaccine recipients, spike-specific TCR breadth exceeded that of placebo recipients. An underestimation of total T cell responses may have resulted from the TCR breadth and depth analyses.

The specimen comprised peripheral blood, sampled in a trial of Ad26.COV2.S vaccine versus placebo. The gene calls are TRBV10-3 and TRBJ2-1; 8 positions match TRBD2. The receptor comes from a person between 18 and 60 years old who received the Ad26.COV2.S COVID-19 vaccine or a placebo. In DNA form, the CDR3 reads TGTGCCATCAGTGACGGGACTAGATCCAATGAGCAGTTCTTC. Translation gives CAISDGTRSNEQFF.